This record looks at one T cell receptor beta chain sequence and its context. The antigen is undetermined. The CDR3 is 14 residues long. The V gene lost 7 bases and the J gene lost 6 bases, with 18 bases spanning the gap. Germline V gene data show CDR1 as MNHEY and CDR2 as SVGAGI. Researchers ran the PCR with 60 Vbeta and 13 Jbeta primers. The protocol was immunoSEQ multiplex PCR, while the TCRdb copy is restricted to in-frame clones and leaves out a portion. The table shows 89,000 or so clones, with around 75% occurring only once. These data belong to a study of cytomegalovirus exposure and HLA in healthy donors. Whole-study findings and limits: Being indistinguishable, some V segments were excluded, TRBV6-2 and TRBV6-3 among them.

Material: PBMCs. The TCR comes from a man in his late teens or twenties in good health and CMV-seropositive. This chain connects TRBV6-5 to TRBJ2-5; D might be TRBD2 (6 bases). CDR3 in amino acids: CASTGTHPKKTQYF. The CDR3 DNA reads TGTGCCAGCACCGGGACTCACCCAAAGAAGACCCAGTACTTC.